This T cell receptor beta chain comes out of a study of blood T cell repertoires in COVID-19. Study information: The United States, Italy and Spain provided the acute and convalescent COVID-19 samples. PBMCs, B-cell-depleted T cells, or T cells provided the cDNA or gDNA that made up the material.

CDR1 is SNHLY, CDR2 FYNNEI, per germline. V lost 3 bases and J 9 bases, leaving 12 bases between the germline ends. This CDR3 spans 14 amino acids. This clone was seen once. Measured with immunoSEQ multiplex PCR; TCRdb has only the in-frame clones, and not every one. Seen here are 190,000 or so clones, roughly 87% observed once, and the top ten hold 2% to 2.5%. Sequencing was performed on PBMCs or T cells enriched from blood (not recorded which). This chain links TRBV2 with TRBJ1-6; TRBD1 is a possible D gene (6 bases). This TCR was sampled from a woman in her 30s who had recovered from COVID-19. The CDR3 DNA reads TGTGCCAGCAGTGAGGGGGGGGCAGGTTCACCCCTCCACTTT. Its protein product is CASSEGGAGSPLHF. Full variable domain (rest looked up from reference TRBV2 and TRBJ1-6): EPEVTQTPSHQVTQMGQEVILRCVPISNHLYFYWYRQILGQKVEFLVSFYNNEISEKSEIFDDQFSVERPDGSNFTLKIRSTKLEDSAMYFCASSEGGAGSPLHFGNGTRLTVT.